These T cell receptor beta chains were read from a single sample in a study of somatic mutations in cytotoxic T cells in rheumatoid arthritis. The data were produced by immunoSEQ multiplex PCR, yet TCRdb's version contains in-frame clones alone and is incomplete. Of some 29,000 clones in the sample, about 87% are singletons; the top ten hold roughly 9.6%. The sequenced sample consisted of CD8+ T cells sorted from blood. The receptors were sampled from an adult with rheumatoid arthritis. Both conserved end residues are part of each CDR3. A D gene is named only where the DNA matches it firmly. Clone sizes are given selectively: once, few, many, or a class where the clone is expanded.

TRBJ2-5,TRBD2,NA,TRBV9,CASSPGTASGGYQETQYF,TGTGCCAGCAGCCCGGGCACGGCTAGCGGGGGGTACCAAGAGACCCAGTACTTC
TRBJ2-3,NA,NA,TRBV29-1,CSVGTQYF,TGCAGCGTTGGTACGCAGTATTTT
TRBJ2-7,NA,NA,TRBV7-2,CASSLVGYYHEQYF,TGTGCCAGCAGCTTAGTGGGGTATTACCACGAGCAGTACTTC
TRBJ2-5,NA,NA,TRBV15,CATSRVQRGDQETQYF,TGTGCCACCAGCAGAGTACAGAGGGGGGACCAAGAGACCCAGTACTTC
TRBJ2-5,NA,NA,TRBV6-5,CASSYSSGFGETQYF,TGTGCCAGCAGTTACTCGAGTGGGTTTGGAGAGACCCAGTACTTC
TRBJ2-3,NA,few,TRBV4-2,CASSQGVPSTDTQYF,TGTGCCAGCAGCCAAGGCGTCCCCAGCACAGATACGCAGTATTTT
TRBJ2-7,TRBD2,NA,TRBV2,CASTGTSGRSSYEQYF,TGTGCCAGCACGGGGACTAGCGGGAGGAGCTCCTACGAGCAGTACTTC
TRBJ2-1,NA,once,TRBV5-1,CASSLSEGGPYNEQFF,TGCGCCAGCAGCTTGAGCGAGGGCGGGCCATACAATGAGCAGTTCTTC
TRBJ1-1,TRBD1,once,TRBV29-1,CSVQLDREIEAFF,TGCAGCGTCCAACTAGACAGGGAGATTGAAGCTTTCTTT
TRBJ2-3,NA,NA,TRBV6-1,CASSGGTIRTDTQYF,TGTGCCAGCAGTGGGGGAACCATCCGCACAGATACGCAGTATTTT
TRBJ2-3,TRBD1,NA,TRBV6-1,CASSEYRGYGTDTQYF,TGTGCCAGCAGTGAATACAGGGGGTATGGGACAGATACGCAGTATTTT
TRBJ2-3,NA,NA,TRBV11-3,CASSPGRVSTDTQYF,TGTGCCAGCAGCCCGGGGCGGGTAAGCACAGATACGCAGTATTTT
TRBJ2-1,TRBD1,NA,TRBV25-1,CASSSGTGPYNEQFF,TGTGCCAGCTCTAGTGGGACAGGGCCTTACAATGAGCAGTTCTTC
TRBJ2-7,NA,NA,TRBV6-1,CASSEGRVYEQYF,TGTGCCAGCAGTGAAGGTAGGGTCTACGAGCAGTACTTC
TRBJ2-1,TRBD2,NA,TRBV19,CASSEMSGGWYNEQFF,TGTGCCAGTAGTGAAATGAGCGGGGGGTGGTACAATGAGCAGTTCTTC
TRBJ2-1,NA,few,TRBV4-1,CASSPRDSYNEQFF,TGCGCCAGCAGCCCTCGGGACTCCTACAATGAGCAGTTCTTC
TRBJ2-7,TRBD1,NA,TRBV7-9,CASSSHFLDRAYEQYF,TGTGCCAGCAGCTCCCATTTCCTCGACAGGGCCTACGAGCAGTACTTC
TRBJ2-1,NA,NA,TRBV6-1,CASSELFNEQFF,TGTGCCAGCAGTGAGCTTTTCAATGAGCAGTTCTTC
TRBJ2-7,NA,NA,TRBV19,CASSPSGRVHEQYF,TGTGCCAGTAGTCCCTCGGGCAGGGTCCACGAGCAGTACTTC
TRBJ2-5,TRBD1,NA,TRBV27,CASSLGTGGQETQYF,TGTGCCAGCAGTTTAGGGACAGGGGGACAAGAGACCCAGTACTTC
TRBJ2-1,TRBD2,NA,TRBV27,CASSSFGLAGENEQFF,TGTGCCAGCAGTTCCTTCGGACTAGCGGGAGAGAATGAGCAGTTCTTC
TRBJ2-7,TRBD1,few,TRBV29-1,CSVSAGQGYEQYF,TGCAGCGTTTCCGCGGGACAGGGCTACGAGCAGTACTTC
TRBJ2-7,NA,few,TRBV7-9,CASSFSLRGREHEQYF,TGTGCCAGCAGCTTTTCGCTTAGGGGGCGGGAGCACGAGCAGTACTTC
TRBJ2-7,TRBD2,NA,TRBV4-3,CASSQDMRLADEQYF,TGCGCCAGCAGCCAAGATATGAGACTAGCAGACGAGCAGTACTTC
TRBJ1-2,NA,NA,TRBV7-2,CASSQRLGSILWGYTF,TGTGCCAGCAGCCAGCGACTAGGTTCAATCCTCTGGGGCTACACCTTC
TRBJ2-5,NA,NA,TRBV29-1,CSVGRTEETQYF,TGCAGCGTTGGGCGTACCGAAGAGACCCAGTACTTC
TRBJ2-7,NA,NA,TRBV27,CASSFYQGGALDEQYF,TGTGCCAGCAGTTTTTATCAAGGCGGGGCCTTGGACGAGCAGTACTTC
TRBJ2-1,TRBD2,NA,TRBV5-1,CASSASGAYNEQFF,TGCGCCAGCAGCGCTAGCGGGGCCTACAATGAGCAGTTCTTC
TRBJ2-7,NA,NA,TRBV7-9,CASSGRDGAHSYEQYF,TGTGCCAGCAGCGGCCGGGACGGAGCGCATTCCTACGAGCAGTACTTC
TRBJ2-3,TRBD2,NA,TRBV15,CATSRPLAGDTDTQYF,TGTGCCACCAGCAGGCCCCTAGCGGGGGACACAGATACGCAGTATTTT
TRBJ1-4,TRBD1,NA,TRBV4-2,CASSRTGDRGGEKLFF,TGTGCCAGCAGCCGGACCGGGGACAGAGGTGGTGAAAAACTGTTTTTT
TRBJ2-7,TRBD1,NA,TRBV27,CASSRIGQGPSYEQYF,TGTGCCAGCAGTCGCATAGGACAGGGCCCCTCCTACGAGCAGTACTTC
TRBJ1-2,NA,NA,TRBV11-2,CASSLDGEIIYGYTF,TGTGCCAGCAGCTTAGACGGAGAAATTATCTATGGCTACACCTTC
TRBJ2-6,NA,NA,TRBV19,CATYHREVGANVLTF,TGTGCCACGTACCACAGGGAGGTTGGGGCCAACGTCCTGACTTTC
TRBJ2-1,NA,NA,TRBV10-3,CATRPEEGDEQFF,TGTGCCACCCGACCCGAGGAGGGCGATGAGCAGTTCTTC
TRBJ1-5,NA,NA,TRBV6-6,CASSYGFNQPQHF,TGTGCCAGCAGTTACGGCTTCAATCAGCCCCAGCATTTT
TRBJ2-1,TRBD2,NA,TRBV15,CATSRAKIGTSALYNEQFF,TGTGCCACCAGCAGAGCAAAAATAGGGACTAGCGCGTTGTACAATGAGCAGTTCTTC
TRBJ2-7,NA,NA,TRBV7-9,CASRPWTDDREQYF,TGTGCCAGCAGACCCTGGACGGATGATCGCGAGCAGTACTTC
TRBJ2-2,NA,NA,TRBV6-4,CASREGLEAGELFF,TGTGCCAGCAGAGAGGGACTGGAGGCCGGGGAGCTGTTTTTT
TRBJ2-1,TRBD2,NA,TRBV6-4,CASSEGTSAVNEQFF,TGTGCCAGCAGTGAAGGGACTAGCGCTGTCAATGAGCAGTTCTTC
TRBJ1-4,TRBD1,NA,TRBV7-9,CASSSWKSGTGKEKLFF,TGTGCCAGCAGCTCCTGGAAATCCGGGACAGGAAAGGAAAAACTGTTTTTT
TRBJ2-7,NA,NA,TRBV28,CASSFSPGAFSYEQYF,TGTGCCAGCAGTTTTTCCCCGGGGGCGTTTTCCTACGAGCAGTACTTC
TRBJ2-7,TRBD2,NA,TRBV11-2,CASSVAGHPYEQYF,TGTGCCAGCAGCGTAGCGGGACATCCCTACGAGCAGTACTTC
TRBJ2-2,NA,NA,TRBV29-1,CSVGQLDTGELFF,TGCAGCGTTGGACAGCTTGACACCGGGGAGCTGTTTTTT
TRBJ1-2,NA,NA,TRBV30,CAWSGLTNYGYTF,TGTGCCTGGAGCGGGTTAACTAACTATGGCTACACCTTC
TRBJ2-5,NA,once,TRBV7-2,CASSSRVNQETQYF,TGTGCCAGCAGCTCCCGGGTTAACCAAGAGACCCAGTACTTC
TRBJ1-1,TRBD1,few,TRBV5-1,CASQTGQGDEAFF,TGCGCCAGCCAGACCGGACAGGGCGATGAAGCTTTCTTT
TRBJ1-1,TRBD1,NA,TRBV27,CASSPGQLNTEAFF,TGTGCCAGCAGTCCGGGACAGTTGAACACTGAAGCTTTCTTT
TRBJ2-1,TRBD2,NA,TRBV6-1,CASSEVAGGSYNEQFF,TGTGCCAGCAGTGAAGTTGCGGGAGGGAGCTACAATGAGCAGTTCTTC
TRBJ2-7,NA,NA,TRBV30,CAWSWGQGYEQYF,TGTGCCTGGAGTTGGGGGCAGGGGTACGAGCAGTACTTC
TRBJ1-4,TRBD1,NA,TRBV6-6,CASSPGTGVEKLFF,TGTGCCAGCAGTCCCGGGACAGGGGTAGAAAAACTGTTTTTT
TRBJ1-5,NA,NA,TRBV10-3,CAISEGTGQPQHF,TGTGCCATCAGTGAGGGAACGGGTCAGCCCCAGCATTTT
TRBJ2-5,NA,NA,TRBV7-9,CASSPGGWRGSQETQYF,TGTGCCAGCAGCCCTGGAGGGTGGCGGGGAAGCCAAGAGACCCAGTACTTC
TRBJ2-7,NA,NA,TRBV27,CASSPVGASYEQYF,TGTGCCAGCAGTCCAGTCGGGGCCTCCTACGAGCAGTACTTC
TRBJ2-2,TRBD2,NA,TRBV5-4,CASRPSGGARTGELFF,TGTGCCAGCAGGCCCTCCGGGGGGGCGCGGACCGGGGAGCTGTTTTTT
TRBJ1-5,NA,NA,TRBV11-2,CASSLEGTPNQPQHF,TGTGCCAGCAGCTTAGAGGGGACACCTAATCAGCCCCAGCATTTT
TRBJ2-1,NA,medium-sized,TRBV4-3,CASSHRAAFLSYNEQFF,TGCGCCAGCAGCCACAGGGCGGCCTTCCTCTCCTACAATGAGCAGTTCTTC